These 29 T cell receptor beta chains originate from one sample sequenced in a study of early T cells in non-severe SARS-CoV-2 infection (dated by TCRdb to about 2021). The method behind the library was 5' RACE. Sequencing instrument: NextSeq 500. TCRdb applied fastp at Q25 and MiXCR to the public reads, then kept only in-frame beta chains. CDR3 protein duplicates are merged, each entry listing the most common genes and DNA. The sample has about 83,000 distinct CDR3 sequences on record, roughly 10% of them singletons. The ten largest clones represent 8% of the sample. Sequencing used whole blood, obtained at baseline. All receptors come from an adult who was a healthcare worker with PCR-confirmed SARS-CoV-2 infection or an uninfected control (not recorded which).

A few counts support this clonotype. CDR3 loop: CASSRLLGHEQYF. The CDR3 DNA reads as TGTGCCAGCAGCCGTCTACTAGGGCACGAGCAGTACTTC. The V and J genes are TRBV27 and TRBJ2-7; D perhaps matches TRBD2 (5 bases). Germline V gene lookup returns CDR1 MNHEY and CDR2 SMNVEV (reference sequence). Trimming shortened V by 6 bases and J by 5 bases, and 14 bases separated the two germline ends. The CDR3 contains 13 residues.

This clonotype turned up a few times. This chain connects TRBV29-1 to TRBJ2-1; D is undetermined. CDR3 length: 12 amino acids. Trimming removed 6 bases from V and 7 bases from J, with 13 bases in between. Per germline, CDR1 SQVTM and CDR2 ANQGSEA. CDR3 nucleotide sequence: TGCAGCGTCACGGGTTCCTCGAATGAGCAGTTCTTC. Protein: CSVTGSSNEQFF.

The table lists this clonotype with a few counts. J is TRBJ1-2 and V is TRBV7-8; 8 bases are shared with TRBD1. Germline V gene data show CDR1 as SGHVS and CDR2 as FQNEAQ. The CDR3 length is 15 residues. J gave up 6 bases and V 4 bases, and 10 bases lay outside the gene matches. CDR3 amino acids: CASSYRTGPLHGYTF. The CDR3 DNA is TGTGCCAGCAGCTACAGGACAGGGCCGCTTCATGGCTACACCTTC.

The J gene is TRBJ2-5, the V gene TRBV27; D may be TRBD2 (5 bases). CDR3 length equals 14 residues. Looked up from germline, CDR1 is MNHEY and CDR2 is SMNVEV (reference sequence). V was pared by 6 bases and J by 4 bases, with 15 bases between. CDR3 in amino acids: CASRPWETGETQYF. For the CDR3, the DNA is TGTGCCAGCAGACCCTGGGAGACCGGAGAGACCCAGTACTTC.

There are many counts of this clonotype. As DNA, the CDR3 is TGTGCCAGCAACATACAGGGCTCCCCTGGAAACACCATATATTTT. It codes for CASNIQGSPGNTIYF. This rearrangement joins TRBV12-3 or TRBV12-4 to TRBJ1-3, with a possible D match to TRBD1 (6 bases). The CDR3 totals 15 residues. The V end was cut by 7 bases, the J end by 2 bases, with 15 bases between.

In its sample, this clonotype was seen many times. This sequence joins TRBV6-5 and TRBJ2-7; 9 nucleotides match TRBD1. V shed 5 bases and J 2 bases; nucleotides not matched to a gene: 7. Per germline, CDR1 MNHEY and CDR2 SVGAGI. CDR3 length: 15 residues. The DNA for the CDR3 is TGTGCCAGCAGTCCTACAGGGGGCAGCCCCTACGAGCAGTACTTC. The encoded protein is CASSPTGGSPYEQYF.

This clonotype came up many times. This chain links TRBV28 with TRBJ2-1; D unclear. The V gene lost 1 base and the J gene lost 2 bases, with 6 bases spanning the gap. The V gene's germline CDR1 is MDHEN and CDR2 SYDVKM. The CDR3 sequence is 14 residues long. CDR3 loop: CASSLSLPYNEQFF. CDR3 coding DNA: TGTGCCAGCAGTTTATCCCTCCCCTACAATGAGCAGTTCTTC.

This clonotype was found many times. The chain has TRBV7-9 and TRBJ1-4, with 8 bases identical to TRBD1. The CDR3 is 16 amino acids. Germline V lookup: CDR1 SEHNR, CDR2 FQNEAQ (reference sequence). The J segment lost 8 bases and the V segment lost 5 bases, leaving 13 bases of the junction unmatched. The CDR3 region has the DNA TGTGCCAGCAGCCCAATCCCGGGACAGGAGGAGGAAAAACTGTTTTTT. Its protein product is CASSPIPGQEEEKLFF.

The chain couples TRBV28 to TRBJ2-4, with 7 nucleotides matching TRBD1. The CDR3 has 13 amino acids. Trimming cost V 5 bases and J 14 bases; bases outside gene matches: 12. Germline V lookup: CDR1 MDHEN, CDR2 SYDVKM. The CDR3 region has the DNA TGTGCCAGCAGTCGGTGGGACAGTAATCGAGAGTACTTC. This encodes CASSRWDSNREYF. Variable domain in full (rest from reference TRBV28 and TRBJ2-4): DVKVTQSSRYLVKRTGEKVFLECVQDMDHENMFWYRQDPGLGLRLIYFSYDVKMKEKGDIPEGYSVSREKKERFSLILESASTNQTSMYLCASSRWDSNREYFGAGTRLSVL.

This clonotype was counted a few times. The chain couples TRBV27 to TRBJ2-2, with TRBD2 identical over 10 bases. V lost 6 bases to trimming and J lost 6 bases; unmatched junction nucleotides: 7. The length of the CDR3 is 15 residues. Per the germline V gene, CDR1 is MNHEY and CDR2 is SMNVEV (reference sequence). CDR3 sequence (DNA): TGTGCCAGCAGACCCAGCGGGAGGGCCCCCGGGGAGCTGTTTTTT. This sequence encodes CASRPSGRAPGELFF.

The chain couples TRBV15 to TRBJ2-7, with 14 bases aligning to TRBD2. Germline V CDR1 and CDR2: LNHNV, YYDKDF (reference sequence). The CDR3 consists of 16 residues. The junction had 8 bases not matched to a gene; V was cut back by 8 bases and J by 2 bases. The CDR3 protein is CATRTSGRKPPYEQYF. The CDR3 nucleotides read TGTGCCACCCGGACTAGCGGGAGGAAACCCCCCTACGAGCAGTACTTC.

This clonotype was seen many times. CDR3 loop: CASSPWAGQLTSGANVLTF. Here the CDR3 DNA reads TGCGCCAGCAGCCCCTGGGCGGGACAACTGACCTCTGGGGCCAACGTCCTGACTTTC. V usage is TRBV4-1 and J usage is TRBJ2-6; D could derive from TRBD1 or TRBD2 (6 bases each). Germline CDR1 is MGHRA and CDR2 is YSYEKL. The CDR3 is 19 amino acids. Trimming took off 4 bases at V and 0 bases at J, with 19 bases between the two ends.

This clonotype showed up many times. V and J are TRBV7-3 and TRBJ2-1; 8 bases match TRBD2. The germline CDR1 and CDR2 sequences are SGHTA and FQGTGA. The CDR3 has 14 amino acids. The V gene end was trimmed by 8 bases and the J gene end by 9 bases; junction bases not matched to a gene: 12. CDR3 DNA: TGTGCCAGCCGACGAGAAGCGGGAGTTGGTGAGCAGTTCTTC. Its translation: CASRREAGVGEQFF.

Only a few counts were recorded for this clonotype. The chain links TRBV21-1 to TRBJ1-5; TRBD1, the table's D call, lacks a check against the DNA. TRBV21-1 is a known pseudogene. The CDR3 is made up of 15 amino acids. The CDR3 reads CASSPLRQFNQPQHF. CDR3 bases: TGTGCCAGCAGCCCCCTTCGACAGTTCAATCAGCCCCAGCATTTT.

The sample holds a few counts of this clonotype. V and J are TRBV9 and TRBJ1-1; no firm D call. The germline V gene has CDR1 SGDLS and CDR2 YYNGEE. V was clipped by 4 bases and J by 1 base, with 20 bases between them. This CDR3 has 17 amino acids. CDR3 loop: CASSPSPRPEENTEAFF. DNA for the CDR3: TGTGCCAGCAGCCCCTCCCCGAGGCCGGAGGAGAACACTGAAGCTTTCTTT.

The V call is TRBV28, the J call TRBJ2-3; 14 bases are a match to TRBD2. Germline lookup yields CDR1 MDHEN and CDR2 SYDVKM. The CDR3 is made up of 16 amino acids. With V trimmed by 2 bases and J by 4 bases, 2 bases remained unmatched. The CDR3 here is CASSLGGLAGADTQYF. CDR3 nucleotides: TGTGCCAGCAGTTTAGGGGGACTAGCGGGAGCAGATACGCAGTATTTT.

This clonotype was seen at least ten times. The chain combines TRBV25-1 with TRBJ2-5; no clear D gene. Deletions cut 2 bases from V and 4 bases from J, with 14 bases between. Germline CDR1 and CDR2: MGHDK and SYGVNS. The CDR3 covers 15 residues. CDR3 region: CASSEPSAGRETQYF. The CDR3 DNA reads as TGTGCCAGCAGTGAACCGAGCGCAGGAAGAGAGACCCAGTACTTC.

V usage is TRBV5-1 and J usage is TRBJ2-2; TRBD1 matches at 7 bases. V trimming: 0 bases; J trimming: 0 bases; junction bases outside the gene matches: 8. The CDR3 extends over 18 amino acids. Germline V CDR1 and CDR2: SGHRS, YFSETQ. In nucleotides, the CDR3 is TGCGCCAGCAGCTTGGGAAAAGGGGGCGAGTCGAACACCGGGGAGCTGTTTTTT. Protein product: CASSLGKGGESNTGELFF.

This clonotype is labeled as medium-sized (0.01 to 0.1%). V gene TRBV10-2 combines with J gene TRBJ2-1; D not resolved. V lost 5 bases to trimming and J lost 8 bases, with 13 bases between them. The CDR3 runs to 13 residues. Germline lookup yields CDR1 WSHSY and CDR2 SAAADI. CDR3 nucleotides: TGCGCCAGCAGTAGGTCCCTCGGCGATGAGCAGTTCTTC. Its translation is CASSRSLGDEQFF.

In this sample, this clonotype turned up a few times. The genes are TRBV28 and TRBJ1-1; 8 nucleotides align to TRBD1. The V gene end was trimmed by 6 bases and the J gene end by 4 bases; junction bases not matched to a gene: 10. CDR1 is MDHEN and CDR2 is SYDVKM in the germline V gene. The CDR3 totals 15 residues. In DNA form, the CDR3 reads TGTGCCAGCAGGAATCGGACAGGACAGGGCACTGAAGCTTTCTTT. Residues: CASRNRTGQGTEAFF.

The chain carries TRBV4-1 and TRBJ1-3; 7 bases map to TRBD1. Germline V gives CDR1 MGHRA, CDR2 YSYEKL. The CDR3 extends over 16 amino acids. J lost 2 bases, V lost 0 bases, and 4 bases had no gene match. The CDR3 protein is CASSQERQGPGNTIYF. The CDR3 DNA follows: TGCGCCAGCAGCCAAGAACGACAGGGACCTGGAAACACCATATATTTT.

This clonotype was seen a few times. The chain is built from TRBV12-3 or TRBV12-4 and TRBJ2-3, with D hard to call. The germline V and J ends were trimmed by 6 bases and 9 bases, with 13 bases remaining between them. This CDR3 has 12 residues. CDR3 sequence: CASRPGQNTQYF. In DNA form, the CDR3 reads TGTGCCAGCAGACCCGGGCAGAACACGCAGTATTTT.

Here the CDR3 DNA reads TGTGCCAGCAGCGAACCGGGACTAGCGGACTACAATGAGCAGTTCTTC. This codes for CASSEPGLADYNEQFF. The rearrangement links TRBV12-3 or TRBV12-4 to TRBJ2-1; 11 positions match TRBD2. The length of the CDR3 is 16 residues. V shed 6 bases and J 3 bases; nucleotides not matched to a gene: 7.

This clonotype appeared many times. The chain uses TRBV27 and TRBJ2-5; unclear D gene. The CDR3 totals 13 residues. Germline V gives CDR1 MNHEY, CDR2 SMNVEV (reference sequence). Trimming removed 0 bases from V and 2 bases from J, with 4 bases in between. CDR3 in amino acids: CASSLSVQETQYF. CDR3 sequence (DNA): TGTGCCAGCAGTTTATCGGTACAAGAGACCCAGTACTTC.

This clonotype was counted a few times. The rearrangement joins TRBV7-8 to TRBJ1-1; D is unclear. The germline V and J ends were trimmed by 0 bases and 6 bases, with 11 bases remaining between them. Germline-derived CDR1 and CDR2 are SGHVS and FQNEAQ. This CDR3 is 14 amino acids long. CDR3 nucleotides: TGTGCCAGCAGCTTAGCAGCGGAGGTCTCTGAAGCTTTCTTT. This encodes CASSLAAEVSEAFF.

The table lists this clonotype with a count of one. The V gene is TRBV27, the J gene TRBJ2-3, with D possibly being TRBD1 (6 bases). The V gene lost 3 bases and the J gene lost 5 bases, with 15 bases spanning the gap. The CDR3 spans 15 residues. Per germline, CDR1 MNHEY and CDR2 SMNVEV (reference sequence). CDR3 in amino acids: CASSFEGRGGDTQYF. Here the CDR3 DNA reads TGTGCCAGCAGTTTCGAAGGGAGAGGGGGAGATACGCAGTATTTT.

The sample holds many counts of this clonotype. The chain joins TRBV6-9 to TRBJ1-1; 9 nucleotides match TRBD1. There are 14 residues in the CDR3. From germline, CDR1 is MNHGY and CDR2 SVAAGI. V lost 5 bases and J lost 4; bases outside the gene matches: 5. The chain's CDR3 is CASSKGGQGTEAFF. In nucleotides, the CDR3 is TGTGCCAGCAGTAAAGGGGGACAGGGCACTGAAGCTTTCTTT.

This clonotype was observed a few times. CDR3 bases: TGTGCCAGCAGCTTAGTTTCTCCCGGGACAGGGAAAACAGATACGCAGTATTTT. This gives the protein CASSLVSPGTGKTDTQYF. The V gene is TRBV11-2, the J gene TRBJ2-3; 9 bases are shared with TRBD1. The junction had 11 bases not matched to a gene; V was cut back by 1 base and J by 3 bases. Germline CDR1 and CDR2: SGHAT and FQNNGV. This CDR3 spans 18 amino acids.

This chain connects TRBV13 to TRBJ2-7; 12 bases are a match to TRBD2. The J segment lost 3 bases and the V segment lost 0 bases, leaving 6 bases of the junction unmatched. From germline, CDR1 is PRHDT and CDR2 FYEKMQ (reference sequence). This CDR3 spans 17 amino acids. The CDR3 DNA reads TGTGCCAGCAGCTTAGGACTAGCGGGAGGTAGGGGCTACGAGCAGTACTTC. Translating gives CASSLGLAGGRGYEQYF.